This T cell receptor beta chain was sequenced for a study of shared clonotypes between healthy human individuals. The germline V gene encodes CDR1 LNHDA and CDR2 SQIVND (reference sequence). With 8 bases clipped from V and 7 bases from J, the junction kept 4 bases outside the gene matches. This CDR3 region has 12 residues. CD8 memory comprised CD45RO+ plus CCR7-negative CD45RA+ TemRA cells. Findings and caveats of the study: Sequencing depth was expected to affect clonotype sharing among donors. Large depth notwithstanding, sorted-subset sequencing proved incomplete by rarefaction. Shared clonotypes: about 5.3% naive CD4, roughly 3.5% naive CD8, about 2.5% memory CD4, about 0.4% memory CD8.

Clones were read by immunoSEQ multiplex PCR, and TCRdb kept only the in-frame ones, dropping some. The sample includes roughly 400,000 clones, roughly 96% of them seen just once. To note about this clone: Its antigen is not identified.

The chain employs TRBV19 and TRBJ2-2; 7 nucleotides line up with TRBD1. Sequenced input: memory CD8+ T cells sorted from blood. Subset described: CD45RO+ cells pooled with CCR7-negative TemRA cells. The receptor was derived from a man between 25 and 39 years old in good health. As DNA, the CDR3 is TGTGCCAGTTCACAGGGGAACGGGGAGCTGTTTTTT. Protein: CASSQGNGELFF.